The 17 T cell receptor beta chains below come from one sample, sequenced in a study of T-cell reconstitution after alpha-beta-depleted transplantation in children. Study-wide findings and caveats: It was reported that alpha-beta T cells came from several hundred expanded graft clones (about two months after transplant).

These TCRs' antigens remain unknown. Unique molecular identifiers were used in preparing the TCRbeta library. TCRdb re-analysed the PCR reads in MiXCR, keeping a single row per CDR3 protein. The sample comprises around 30,000 distinct CDR3 sequences, 6% to 8.5% of which are singletons, and 27% rests with the top ten. Here the sequenced sample was peripheral blood, taken 60 days after TCRalphabeta/CD19-depleted stem cell transplant. These TCRs come from a child in the first two years of life who had a stem cell transplant for acute myeloid leukemia, so the T cells may come from the graft donor.

At least ten counts were recorded for this clonotype. The chain combines TRBV4-2 with TRBJ2-7; 7 bases match TRBD2. CDR3 length: 14 amino acids. Germline V CDR1 and CDR2: LGHNA, YNFKEQ. With V trimmed by 5 bases and J by 4 bases, 8 bases remained unmatched. CDR3 nucleotides: TGTGCCAGCAGCTCACCCGGGGGAGGGTACGAGCAGTACTTC. Translation: CASSSPGGGYEQYF.

There are many counts of this clonotype. This sequence joins TRBV24-1 and TRBJ1-5; no definite D call. Germline V gene lookup returns CDR1 KGHDR and CDR2 SFDVKD. The V and J ends lost 9 bases and 6 bases respectively, with 8 bases between them. CDR3 length: 11 amino acids. Here the CDR3 reads CATGRFQPQHF. The DNA of the CDR3 is TGTGCCACCGGCCGGTTTCAGCCCCAGCATTTT.

This clonotype was picked up many times. The chain links TRBV2 to TRBJ2-7; 8 nucleotides agree with TRBD1. The trim removed 7 bases at V and 3 bases at J, leaving 5 bases unmatched. This CDR3 spans 13 amino acids. Germline V gene lookup returns CDR1 SNHLY and CDR2 FYNNEI. The CDR3 DNA reads TGTGCCAGCACCGACGGGACAGGCTACGAGCAGTACTTC. Translation: CASTDGTGYEQYF.

Comment on this clonotype: A much larger clone differs from this one at a single base, so this may be a read error. The genes are TRBV12-3 or TRBV12-4 and TRBJ2-1; possibly TRBD1 or TRBD2 for D (5 bases each). This CDR3 comprises 18 residues. Here the CDR3 DNA reads TGTACCAGCAGTTTAGCGCGATTGGCTAGAGGGGTCTTCAATGAGCAGTTCTTC. It encodes CTSSLARLARGVFNEQFF.

The chain has TRBV7-9 and TRBJ2-3; 9 nucleotides agree with TRBD1. From germline, CDR1 is SEHNR and CDR2 FQNEAQ (reference sequence). V lost 5 bases, J lost 7 bases, and 13 bases stayed unmatched. The CDR3 length is 16 residues. For the CDR3, the DNA is TGTGCCAGCAGCCCGCCCGGGACAGGGCGAGAGAATACGCAGTATTTT. Protein: CASSPPGTGRENTQYF. The entire variable domain, with the rest obtained from reference TRBV7-9 and TRBJ2-3, is as follows: DTGVSQNPRHKITKRGQNVTFRCDPISEHNRLYWYRQTLGQGPEFLTYFQNEAQLEKSRLLSDRFSAERPKGSFSTLEIQRTEQGDSAMYLCASSPPGTGRENTQYFGPGTRLTVL.

In its sample, this clonotype ranks as large. The chain uses TRBV7-2 and TRBJ2-7; 11 bases are shared with TRBD1. After removal of 5 bases from V and 1 base from J, the junction contained 7 bases not matched to a gene. Germline V CDR1 and CDR2: SGHTA, FQGNSA. CDR3 length: 16 residues. CDR3 nucleotide sequence: TGTGCCAGCAGCACGTTAAGGGACAGGGGGTCCTACGAGCAGTACTTC. Amino acids: CASSTLRDRGSYEQYF.

This clonotype was counted ten times or more. The chain carries TRBV4-3 and TRBJ1-2, with D perhaps TRBD1 (5 bases). CDR1 LGHNA and CDR2 YSLEER come from the germline V gene. This CDR3 has 16 residues. The V end was cut by 4 bases, the J end by 0 bases, with 15 bases between. Here the CDR3 DNA reads TGCGCCAGCAGCCTCTCTCGTGGCAGGGCTAACTATGGCTACACCTTC. Its translation is CASSLSRGRANYGYTF.

This clonotype came up many times. This sequence joins TRBV9 and TRBJ1-2; no clear D. Deletions cut 3 bases from V and 4 bases from J, with 10 bases between. Looked up from germline, CDR1 is SGDLS and CDR2 is YYNGEE. This CDR3 has 13 residues. The chain's CDR3 is CASSGADSYGYTF. For the CDR3, the DNA is TGTGCCAGCAGCGGCGCAGATTCCTATGGCTACACCTTC. The variable domain in full, completed from reference TRBV9 and TRBJ1-2, reads DSGVTQTPKHLITATGQRVTLRCSPRSGDLSVYWYQQSLDQGLQFLIQYYNGEERAKGNILERFSAQQFPDLHSELNLSSLELGDSALYFCASSGADSYGYTFGSGTRLTVV.

Many counts were recorded for this clonotype. This chain connects TRBV6-5 to TRBJ2-6; tentatively, D is TRBD2 (7 bases). Trimming took 2 bases from V and 3 from J, leaving 11 bases between them. This CDR3 contains 16 residues. Per the germline V gene, CDR1 is MNHEY and CDR2 is SVGAGI. The CDR3 region is CASSYRGAGGANVLTF. The DNA of the CDR3 is TGTGCCAGCAGTTACCGGGGGGCGGGTGGGGCCAACGTCCTGACTTTC.

The genes are TRBV5-4 and TRBJ2-7; maybe TRBD2 (7 bases). V was cut by 4 bases and J by 0 bases, with 14 bases left in between. This CDR3 region has 15 residues. CDR1 and CDR2 from the germline V gene are SGHNT and YYREEE (reference sequence). This chain's CDR3 is CASSPRGGGSYEQYF. The CDR3 bases are TGTGCCAGCAGCCCAAGGGGGGGGGGCTCCTACGAGCAGTACTTC.

This clonotype was picked up a small number of times. The genes are TRBV6-1 and TRBJ2-7; D possibly uses TRBD1 or TRBD2 (5 bases each). V lost 11 bases to trimming and J lost 0 bases, with 8 bases between them. The germline gives CDR1 MNHNS, CDR2 SASEGT. The CDR3 length is 11 residues. The CDR3 here is CAGGSSYEQYF. DNA of the CDR3: TGTGCCGGGGGATCCTCCTACGAGCAGTACTTC.

This clonotype was picked up a small number of times. Here the CDR3 reads CASSQSGVAGATDTQYF. The DNA of the CDR3 is TGCGCCAGCAGTCAATCGGGCGTGGCAGGGGCCACAGATACGCAGTATTTT. This chain joins TRBV23-1 and TRBJ2-3; tentatively, D is TRBD1 (6 bases). TRBV23-1 is sorted into the ORF group, with uncertain function. The CDR3 contains 17 residues. With 0 bases removed from V and 2 bases from J, the gap between germline ends came to 15 bases.

This clonotype was counted at least ten times. The chain uses TRBV7-9 and TRBJ2-7; D unclear. The CDR3 totals 15 residues. Trimming pared 8 bases from V and 5 bases from J, leaving 22 bases between. The germline V gene has CDR1 SEHNR and CDR2 FQNEAQ (reference sequence). The DNA of the CDR3 is TGTGCCAGCTCGGGCGGCGGAGCGAATAAGAACGAGCAGTACTTC. This translates into CASSGGGANKNEQYF.

This clonotype was observed many times. J is TRBJ2-1 and V is TRBV27, with D hard to call. CDR1 and CDR2 from the germline V gene are MNHEY and SMNVEV (reference sequence). The CDR3 consists of 14 residues. V lost 6 bases, J lost 4 bases, and 13 bases lay in between. CDR3 bases: TGTGCCAGCAGGAATATAGGGCCTTACAATGAGCAGTTCTTC. Translating it yields CASRNIGPYNEQFF.

This clonotype was seen many times. The chain joins TRBV28 to TRBJ1-2; D is undetermined. The V gene lost 3 bases and the J gene lost 3 bases, with 11 bases spanning the gap. The CDR3 covers 14 residues. CDR1 is MDHEN, CDR2 SYDVKM, per germline. The CDR3 here is CASSFTTGYYGYTF. CDR3 DNA: TGTGCCAGCAGTTTCACCACGGGTTACTATGGCTACACCTTC.

This clonotype was detected only a few times. For the CDR3, the DNA is TGTGCCAGCCTCCTCTGGGGGGGCACTGAAGCTTTCTTT. This codes for CASLLWGGTEAFF. V usage is TRBV12-3 or TRBV12-4 and J usage is TRBJ1-1; perhaps TRBD1 as D (5 bases). The CDR3 has 13 residues. V was pared by 8 bases and J by 4 bases, with 14 bases between.

This clonotype was detected many times. This may arise from a read error, as a much more abundant clone is one base away. This rearrangement joins TRBV30 to TRBJ1-1, with TRBD1 matching 7 bases. The germline CDR1 and CDR2 sequences are GTSNPN and SVGIG (reference sequence). The CDR3 spans 13 residues. V lost 3 bases, J lost 11 bases, and 12 bases stayed unmatched. The DNA of the CDR3 is TGTGCCTGGAGCGCAGCAGGGGGTGGGCTTGCTTTCTTT. The encoded protein is CAWSAAGGGLAFF.